This TCR beta chain was profiled in a study of blood T cell repertoires in COVID-19. The overall study: Samples taken during acute and convalescent COVID-19 were collected in the United States, Italy and Spain.

The CDR3 is made up of 13 amino acids. Germline V gene sequence: CDR1 ENHRY, CDR2 SYGVKD. The ends lost 2 bases at V and 7 bases at J; junction bases unmatched: 1. Original processing notes: Researchers report that nucleated cell counts were estimated from reference gene primer amplification. Measured with immunoSEQ multiplex PCR; TCRdb has only the in-frame clones, and not every one. That table gives V, J and clone size, and the DNA gave D and trimming. The data contain tens of thousands of clones, around 92% of them singletons. The sample was peripheral blood. The rearrangement links TRBV10-3 to TRBJ1-2; 10 bases are a match to TRBD1. This receptor was taken from a man in his fifties or sixties with active COVID-19. The CDR3 nucleotides are TGTGCCATCAGTGAGGACAGGGGGCCTGGCTACACCTTC. The encoded protein is CAISEDRGPGYTF.